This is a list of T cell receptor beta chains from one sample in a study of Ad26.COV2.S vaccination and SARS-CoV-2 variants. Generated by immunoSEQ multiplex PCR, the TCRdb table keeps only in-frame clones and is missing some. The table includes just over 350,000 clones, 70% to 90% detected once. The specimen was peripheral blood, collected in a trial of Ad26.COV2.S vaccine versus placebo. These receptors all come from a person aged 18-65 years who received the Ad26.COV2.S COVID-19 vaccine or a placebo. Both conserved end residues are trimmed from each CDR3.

ASSKPGQGKGEQY | TRBV5-4
ASSFDQVTDTQY | TRBV5-4
ASSHRANEQF | TRBV6-5
ASSLEGPTGLFSSGNTIY | TRBV11-2
ASSKQGAHGYT | TRBV3-1/TRBV3-2
ASSQESGTGGLEKLF | TRBV4-3
ASSGTSGRGHFDEQF | TRBV2
ASSQEGGHLSYEQY | TRBV3-1/TRBV3-2
ASSITGGDQPQH | TRBV19
ASSLRDTGRYGYT | TRBV7-2
ASSLTMGGETQY | TRBV5-5
ASSRGLTDTQY | TRBV6-2/TRBV6-3
ASSDPDGQGTDTQY | TRBV2
ASSQYGGELF | TRBV3-1/TRBV3-2
ASSLNLYNEQF | TRBV5-1
ASSQDGAQPQH | TRBV4-3
ASSYEPGFNEQF | TRBV6-2/TRBV6-3
ASSAGTDNTGELF | TRBV18
ASSFQRSSNSPLH | TRBV28
ASSLGGAPDEQY | TRBV5-8
ASSLETGYMNTEAF | TRBV7-2
ASSYVSGFYNEQF | TRBV6-5
ASGDGSFTDTQY | TRBV5-1
ASSPTGWTGELF | TRBV11-2
ASSVNSGANVLT | TRBV19
ASSLVYDSEQY | TRBV7-2
ASSEYYSLNNEQF | TRBV25-1
ASTPGRRGAKYEQY | TRBV19
ASSQDITGEGGYT | TRBV3-1/TRBV3-2
ASSRVGTGEVRQY | TRBV19
ASSGQGAGANVLT | TRBV28
ATSDRRDLGDTQY | TRBV24-1
ASRASGSTDTQY | TRBV7-2
ASSQYLSKTDTQY | TRBV6-5
ASSRQPNEAF | TRBV6-5
ASSFAGGGLGGYT | TRBV7-8
ASSLAVGNTEAF | TRBV5-5
AISEGGLAGSNEQF | TRBV10-3
AWGVVAGGETQY | TRBV30
ASSLSGQGGFRYGYT | TRBV27
ASSMFWDYNSPLH | TRBV19
ASSQDGRRYNEQF | TRBV3-1/TRBV3-2
ASSLGRLGGGELF | TRBV7-2
ASSQEPTGVSKNIQY | TRBV3-1/TRBV3-2
ASSLSAGSPLH | TRBV12-3/TRBV12-4
ASSAYNDSPLH | TRBV9
ASSLFGGALNEQF | TRBV7-2
ASSLGVSSGNTIY | TRBV7-8
ASSRPGGAETGELF | TRBV7-9
ASSHYRAYQETQY | TRBV4-3
SGNDRANTEAF | TRBV29-1
ASSIAWTPRLTYEQY | TRBV19